This TCR beta chain was recorded in a study of Ad26.COV2.S vaccination and SARS-CoV-2 variants. The assay was immunoSEQ multiplex PCR, and TCRdb's table has in-frame clones only and misses some. The table records 350,000 to 500,000 clones, 90% of them present only once. Note on this clone: Its specificity is unknown.

The treatment is: around 19 received Ad26.COV2.S at low or high dose, single or two shots; 5 received placebo; per-sample allocation not given. Collection of samples fell on day 63 after the first vaccine or placebo injection. Germline CDR1 SGHAT, CDR2 FQNNGV. Trimming stripped 1 base from V and 4 bases from J, with 11 bases between. The CDR3 contains 15 residues. The study, taken as a whole, reports: Vaccine recipients showed a spike-specific TCR breadth that was higher than in placebo recipients. For non-spike TCRs, breadth in vaccine recipients resembled that in placebo recipients.

The sequence came from a person between 18 and 60 years old who received the Ad26.COV2.S COVID-19 vaccine or a placebo. The V and J genes are TRBV11-2 and TRBJ2-1, with D uncertain. Source: peripheral blood, taken in a trial of Ad26.COV2.S vaccine versus placebo. The CDR3 nucleotides are TGTGCCAGCAGCTTAGTATCCGACGGATACAATGAGCAGTTCTTC. Its protein is CASSLVSDGYNEQFF.